This paragraph covers one TCR beta chain sequence. This sample is part of a study of shared clonotypes between healthy human individuals. Whole-study context: Each donor had three CD4 naive, three CD4 memory, two CD8 naive and one CD8 memory plate.

J gave up 12 bases and V 4 bases, and 7 bases lay outside the gene matches. The CDR3 is 12 amino acids. CDR1 and CDR2 (germline): GTSNPN, SVGIG (reference sequence). Genomic DNA (from each subset) was split evenly across several immunoSEQ plates. Profiling relied on immunoSEQ multiplex PCR, and the TCRdb table lists in-frame clones only, not all of them. The data hold around 1.6 million clones, with about 98% observed a single time. This rearrangement joins TRBV30 to TRBJ2-1; 9 bases line up with TRBD2. The sample was naive CD4+ T cells sorted from blood. The subset was: CD45RA+ positively selected. The sequence came from a man aged 30 to 39 in good health. The CDR3, as DNA: TGTGCCTGGAATAGCGGGAGCGCCGGGCAGTTCTTC. It specifies CAWNSGSAGQFF.